This entry lists 3 T cell receptor beta chains sequenced from one sample in a study of blood T cell repertoires in COVID-19. Sequencing used immunoSEQ multiplex PCR; TCRdb keeps in-frame clones, though not all of them. The sample carries about 260,000 clones, more than 90% recorded once. Input material: peripheral blood. These receptors originate from a person aged 18 to 29 with COVID-19, enrolled during active disease.

V is TRBV5-8 and J is TRBJ1-1; 7 bases line up with TRBD1. Trimming removed 0 bases from V and 11 bases from J; junction bases left unmatched: 10. Germline CDR1 SGHTS, CDR2 YDEGEE. The CDR3 loop spans 14 amino acids. This CDR3 is CASSLEVTDRDAFF. For the CDR3, the DNA is TGTGCCAGCAGCTTGGAGGTAACCGACAGGGACGCTTTCTTT.

This sequence joins TRBV2 and TRBJ1-6, with D unclear. The germline CDR1 and CDR2 sequences are SNHLY and FYNNEI. The CDR3 loop spans 13 amino acids. Trimming left V 4 bases short and J 6 bases short, with 7 bases between. The CDR3, as DNA: TGTGCCAGCAGTGTAGGAGGTAATTCACCCCTCCACTTT. It specifies CASSVGGNSPLHF.

V usage is TRBV2 and J usage is TRBJ1-2, with TRBD1 identical over 8 bases. This CDR3 spans 14 amino acids. V trimming: 5 bases; J trimming: 3 bases; junction bases outside the gene matches: 5. Germline lookup yields CDR1 SNHLY and CDR2 FYNNEI. This CDR3 reads CASSTGQGYYGYTF. The DNA for the CDR3 is TGTGCCAGCAGTACAGGACAGGGCTACTATGGCTACACCTTC.